This T cell receptor (beta chain) was obtained from a study of blood T cell repertoires in COVID-19. There are 14 residues in the CDR3. V was clipped by 2 bases and J by 5 bases, with 10 bases between them. Germline-derived CDR1 and CDR2 are SGDLS and YYNGEE. This table comes from immunoSEQ multiplex PCR, and its TCRdb copy is limited to in-frame clones, with some not included. This sample has 220,000 or so clones, with 80% to 85% found just once. The TCR originated in a woman aged 60-70 years with acute or convalescent COVID-19. Sequenced input: peripheral blood. The chain uses TRBV9 and TRBJ1-4, with D uncertain. The CDR3 reads CASSVGGGNEKLFF. The CDR3 DNA reads as TGTGCCAGCAGCGTTGGTGGCGGGAATGAAAAACTGTTTTTT.